The 7 T cell receptor beta chains reported below all come from one sample, sequenced in a study of blood T cells in healthy people across ages. Next came a second PCR, run for about 7 to 12 cycles, which used a sample-barcoded 5' primer along with a J-beta primer mix. TCRdb analysed the 5' RACE reads with MiXCR anew, one entry per CDR3 protein. The repertoire includes some 1,800,000 distinct CDR3 sequences, 30% to 40% of them detected once, and roughly 23% sits in the top ten. The sequenced sample consisted of blood. The receptors stem from a human donor in good health.

The chain uses TRBV20-1 and TRBJ2-5; no clear D. Looked up from germline, CDR1 is DFQATT and CDR2 is SNEGSKA (reference sequence). Trimming took off 0 bases at V and 5 bases at J, with 13 bases between the two ends. The CDR3 runs to 14 residues. This chain's CDR3 is CSARDLGTQETQYF. CDR3 coding DNA: TGCAGTGCTAGAGATTTGGGTACGCAGGAGACCCAGTACTTC.

The chain employs TRBV28 and TRBJ2-3; D is unclear. V was shortened by 5 bases and J by 6 bases, with 9 bases between the two germline ends. The CDR3 extends over 12 amino acids. CDR1 is MDHEN and CDR2 is SYDVKM in the germline V gene. The CDR3 sequence is CASSQWRDTQYF. The CDR3 nucleotides read TGTGCCAGCAGTCAATGGCGGGATACGCAGTATTTT.

The chain employs TRBV4-3 and TRBJ2-6, with 7 bases identical to TRBD2. Germline CDR1 is LGHNA and CDR2 is YSLEER. The CDR3 is made up of 17 amino acids. After removal of 4 bases from V and 0 bases from J, the junction contained 6 bases not matched to a gene. The CDR3 spells CASSLNGGVSGANVLTF. CDR3 DNA sequence: TGCGCCAGCAGCCTCAATGGGGGGGTCTCTGGGGCCAACGTCCTGACTTTC.

This clonotype was recorded a few times. V is TRBV6-5 and J is TRBJ1-3; D perhaps matches TRBD1 (5 bases). V dropped 0 bases and J dropped 0 bases, with 12 bases sitting between them. The CDR3 is made up of 17 amino acids. CDR1 and CDR2 from the germline V gene are MNHEY and SVGAGI. The CDR3 DNA is TGTGCCAGCAGTTACTCTCAGGGTGAATACTCTGGAAACACCATATATTTT. It codes for CASSYSQGEYSGNTIYF.

This clonotype was counted between two and nine times. V and J are TRBV24-1 and TRBJ2-1, with D unclear. Germline CDR1 KGHDR, CDR2 SFDVKD. CDR3 length equals 14 residues. V was cut by 0 bases and J by 1 base, with 3 bases left in between. The chain's CDR3 is CATSDLTSYNEQFF. CDR3 coding DNA: TGTGCCACCAGTGATTTGACGTCCTACAATGAGCAGTTCTTC.

V usage is TRBV7-2 and J usage is TRBJ2-1; a weak D match, TRBD1 (6 bases). The DNA end is a closer match to TRBJ2-7, so the J assignment may be wrong. There are 15 residues in the CDR3. CDR1 SGHTA and CDR2 FQGNSA come from the germline V gene. The CDR3 region has the DNA TGTGCCAGCAGCCCCCCGGACAGTTATAACAATGAGCAGTACTTC. This encodes CASSPPDSYNNEQYF.

This clonotype was seen only a few times. The rearrangement joins TRBV29-1 to TRBJ1-1; 10 positions match TRBD1. The CDR3 is 14 amino acids. With V trimmed by 4 bases and J by 8 bases, 10 bases remained unmatched. Germline loops: CDR1 SQVTM, CDR2 ANQGSEA. CDR3 protein: CSVVIRRTGGEAFF. CDR3 bases: TGCAGCGTTGTAATCCGACGGACAGGGGGGGAAGCTTTCTTT.